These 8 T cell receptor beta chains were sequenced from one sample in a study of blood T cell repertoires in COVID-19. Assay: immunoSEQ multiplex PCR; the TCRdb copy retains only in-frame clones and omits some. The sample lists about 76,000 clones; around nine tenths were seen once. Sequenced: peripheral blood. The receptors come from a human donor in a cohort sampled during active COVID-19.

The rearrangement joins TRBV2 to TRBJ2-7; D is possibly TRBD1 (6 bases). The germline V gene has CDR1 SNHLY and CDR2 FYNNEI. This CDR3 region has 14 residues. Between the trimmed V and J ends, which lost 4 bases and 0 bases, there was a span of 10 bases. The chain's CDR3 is CASSGDTYSYEQYF. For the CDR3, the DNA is TGTGCCAGCAGTGGGGACACCTACTCCTACGAGCAGTACTTC.

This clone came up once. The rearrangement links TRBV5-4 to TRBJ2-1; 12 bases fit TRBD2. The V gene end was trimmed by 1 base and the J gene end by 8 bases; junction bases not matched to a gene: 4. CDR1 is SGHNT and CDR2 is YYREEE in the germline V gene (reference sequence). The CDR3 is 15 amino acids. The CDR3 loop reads CASSLSSGGADEQFF. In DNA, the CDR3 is TGTGCCAGCAGCTTGTCTAGCGGGGGGGCTGATGAGCAGTTCTTC.

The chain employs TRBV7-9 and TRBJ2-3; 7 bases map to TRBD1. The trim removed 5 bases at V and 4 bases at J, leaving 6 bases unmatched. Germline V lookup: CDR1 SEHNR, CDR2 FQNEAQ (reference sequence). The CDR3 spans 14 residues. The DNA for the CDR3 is TGTGCCAGCAGCCCCGGGACAGCCCCAGATACGCAGTATTTT. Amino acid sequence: CASSPGTAPDTQYF. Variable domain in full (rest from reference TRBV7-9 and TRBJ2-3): DTGVSQNPRHKITKRGQNVTFRCDPISEHNRLYWYRQTLGQGPEFLTYFQNEAQLEKSRLLSDRFSAERPKGSFSTLEIQRTEQGDSAMYLCASSPGTAPDTQYFGPGTRLTVL.

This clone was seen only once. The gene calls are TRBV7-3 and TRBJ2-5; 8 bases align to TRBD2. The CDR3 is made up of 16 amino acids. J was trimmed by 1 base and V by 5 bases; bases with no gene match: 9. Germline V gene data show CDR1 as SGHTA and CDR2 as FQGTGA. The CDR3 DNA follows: TGTGCCAGCAGCCTAGGACTAGCCGGCGGCCAAGAGACCCAGTACTTC. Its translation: CASSLGLAGGQETQYF.

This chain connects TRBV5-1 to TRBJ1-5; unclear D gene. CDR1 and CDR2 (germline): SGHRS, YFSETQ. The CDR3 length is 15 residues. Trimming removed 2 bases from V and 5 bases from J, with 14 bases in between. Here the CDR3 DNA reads TGCGCCAGCAGCTTAGACTGGTCCCCATATCAGCCCCAGCATTTT. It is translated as CASSLDWSPYQPQHF.

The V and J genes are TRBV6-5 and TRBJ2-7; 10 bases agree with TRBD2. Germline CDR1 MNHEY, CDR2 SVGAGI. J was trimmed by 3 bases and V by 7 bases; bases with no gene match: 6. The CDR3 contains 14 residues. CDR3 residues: CASIWTSGVYEQYF. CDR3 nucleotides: TGTGCCAGCATCTGGACTAGCGGAGTCTACGAGCAGTACTTC.

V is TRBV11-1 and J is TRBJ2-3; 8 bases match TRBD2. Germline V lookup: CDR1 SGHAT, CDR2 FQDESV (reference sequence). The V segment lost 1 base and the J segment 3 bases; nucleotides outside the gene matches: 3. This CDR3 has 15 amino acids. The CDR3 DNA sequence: TGTGCCAGCAGCTTAGGGGGGACTAGGACAGATACGCAGTATTTT. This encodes CASSLGGTRTDTQYF.

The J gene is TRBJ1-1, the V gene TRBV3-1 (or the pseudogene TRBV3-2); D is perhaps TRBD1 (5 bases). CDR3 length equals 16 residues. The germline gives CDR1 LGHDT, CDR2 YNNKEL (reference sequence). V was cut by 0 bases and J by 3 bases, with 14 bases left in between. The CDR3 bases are TGTGCCAGCAGCCAAGATCCGACAGTATATGACACTGAAGCTTTCTTT. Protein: CASSQDPTVYDTEAFF.